Listed below are T cell receptor beta chains from one sample, sequenced in a study of PD-L1 blockade in urothelial cancer. Data came from immunoSEQ multiplex PCR; TCRdb stores just in-frame clones and leaves some out. Counted here are around 100,000 clones, 80% to 95% occurring once; the ten biggest clones make up 3.5% to 4.5%. Sequenced here: PBMCs, sampled around atezolizumab (anti-PD-L1) treatment. The receptors were gathered from a man in his fifties or sixties with urothelial cancer. Both conserved end residues are part of each CDR3. The D gene is left open where the match is weak. Clone size is not always given. Where it is, it says once, few, many or a class for expanded clones.

clone_size: -; v_call: TRBV5-1; j_call: TRBJ1-2; d_call: -; cdr3_nt: TGCGCCAGCAGAAGTGCTACTAACTATGGCTACACCTTC; cdr3_aa: CASRSATNYGYTF
clone_size: -; v_call: TRBV28; j_call: TRBJ2-7; d_call: -; cdr3_nt: TGTGCCAGCAGTTTCGGTTACGAGCAGTACTTC; cdr3_aa: CASSFGYEQYF
clone_size: once; v_call: TRBV5-1; j_call: TRBJ2-3; d_call: -; cdr3_nt: TGCGCCAGCAGCCCACGAGCGGGTTCAGATACGCAGTATTTT; cdr3_aa: CASSPRAGSDTQYF
clone_size: -; v_call: TRBV18; j_call: TRBJ2-7; d_call: TRBD1; cdr3_nt: TGTGCCAGCTCACCACCAGGGACAGACTACGAGCAGTACTTC; cdr3_aa: CASSPPGTDYEQYF
clone_size: -; v_call: TRBV6-1; j_call: TRBJ2-5; d_call: -; cdr3_nt: TGTGCCAGCAAACGGACGACAGCCCAAGAGACCCAGTACTTC; cdr3_aa: CASKRTTAQETQYF
clone_size: -; v_call: TRBV20-1; j_call: TRBJ2-7; d_call: -; cdr3_nt: TGCAGTGCTAGAGTAGTGCCCGAGCAGTACTTC; cdr3_aa: CSARVVPEQYF
clone_size: -; v_call: TRBV19; j_call: TRBJ2-1; d_call: -; cdr3_nt: TGTGCCAGTAGTAGGTGGGGCCAAACCCTCTACAATGAGCAGTTCTTC; cdr3_aa: CASSRWGQTLYNEQFF
clone_size: -; v_call: TRBV29-1; j_call: TRBJ2-7; d_call: -; cdr3_nt: TGCAGCGTGTGGGACAACTACGAGCAGTACTTC; cdr3_aa: CSVWDNYEQYF
clone_size: -; v_call: TRBV9; j_call: TRBJ2-2; d_call: -; cdr3_nt: TGTGCCAGCAGCACCGTCGGGGTTAGCACCGGGGAGCTGTTTTTT; cdr3_aa: CASSTVGVSTGELFF
clone_size: -; v_call: TRBV6-5; j_call: TRBJ2-2; d_call: -; cdr3_nt: TGTGCCAGCAGTTACCAGACAGCAAACACCGGGGAGCTGTTTTTT; cdr3_aa: CASSYQTANTGELFF
clone_size: -; v_call: TRBV9; j_call: TRBJ2-2; d_call: -; cdr3_nt: TGTGCCAGCAGCGTAGCCCATTTCGGGGAGCTGTTTTTT; cdr3_aa: CASSVAHFGELFF
clone_size: -; v_call: TRBV7-2; j_call: TRBJ2-2; d_call: -; cdr3_nt: TGTGCCAGCAGCTCATCGCGGGTCGCCGGGGAGCTGTTTTTT; cdr3_aa: CASSSSRVAGELFF
clone_size: -; v_call: TRBV6-6; j_call: TRBJ2-1; d_call: -; cdr3_nt: TGTGCCAGCAGCGCGGCGGCAACCGAGCAGTTCTTC; cdr3_aa: CASSAAATEQFF
clone_size: -; v_call: TRBV7-3; j_call: TRBJ2-2; d_call: TRBD1; cdr3_nt: TGTGCCAGCAGCTTAATAGGGACAGGTCTCGCGAACACCGGGGAGCTGTTTTTT; cdr3_aa: CASSLIGTGLANTGELFF
clone_size: -; v_call: TRBV6-5; j_call: TRBJ2-1; d_call: TRBD2; cdr3_nt: TGTGCCAGCAGTTCCGGGACTAGCTACAATGAGCAGTTCTTC; cdr3_aa: CASSSGTSYNEQFF
clone_size: -; v_call: TRBV2; j_call: TRBJ2-5; d_call: -; cdr3_nt: TGTGCCAGTCAGGGGACCCAAGAGACCCAGTACTTC; cdr3_aa: CASQGTQETQYF
clone_size: -; v_call: TRBV2; j_call: TRBJ1-6; d_call: TRBD1; cdr3_nt: TGTGCCAGCATTGGAGGGGGCTGGTCTGTTTCACCCCTCCACTTT; cdr3_aa: CASIGGGWSVSPLHF
clone_size: -; v_call: TRBV18; j_call: TRBJ1-5; d_call: -; cdr3_nt: TGTGCCAGCTCACCATCGGACAGCCTTAGCAATCAGCCCCAGCATTTT; cdr3_aa: CASSPSDSLSNQPQHF
clone_size: -; v_call: TRBV7-2; j_call: TRBJ2-3; d_call: -; cdr3_nt: TGTGCCAGCAGCGCGAGCGCAGATACGCAGTATTTT; cdr3_aa: CASSASADTQYF
clone_size: -; v_call: TRBV6-5; j_call: TRBJ2-5; d_call: TRBD1; cdr3_nt: TGTGCCAGCAGTTATATTCGAGGGGGCGGTCGAGAGACCCAGTACTTC; cdr3_aa: CASSYIRGGGRETQYF
clone_size: -; v_call: TRBV6-5; j_call: TRBJ2-5; d_call: TRBD2; cdr3_nt: TGTGCCAGCAGTTACTCCAGCGGGGGAGTAGAGACCCAGTACTTC; cdr3_aa: CASSYSSGGVETQYF
clone_size: -; v_call: TRBV6-1; j_call: TRBJ2-3; d_call: TRBD1; cdr3_nt: TGTGCCAGCAGACAGGGGTTAGGCACAGATACGCAGTATTTT; cdr3_aa: CASRQGLGTDTQYF
clone_size: once; v_call: TRBV30; j_call: TRBJ1-6; d_call: -; cdr3_nt: TGTGCCTGGTCTGGGGGGGGCGGATCACCCCTCCACTTT; cdr3_aa: CAWSGGGGSPLHF
clone_size: -; v_call: TRBV4-3; j_call: TRBJ2-2; d_call: TRBD2; cdr3_nt: TGCGCCAGCAGCCCGCGAGCCCTTATTCATCTAGCGGGGGATCGGAACACCGGGGAGCTGTTTTTT; cdr3_aa: CASSPRALIHLAGDRNTGELFF
clone_size: -; v_call: TRBV6-5; j_call: TRBJ1-5; d_call: -; cdr3_nt: TGTGCCAGCACCCTGAGGACACGACCCCATCAGCCCCAGCATTTT; cdr3_aa: CASTLRTRPHQPQHF
clone_size: -; v_call: TRBV5-1; j_call: TRBJ2-7; d_call: -; cdr3_nt: TGCGCCAGCAGCCAGTCGGGCGAGCAGTACTTC; cdr3_aa: CASSQSGEQYF
clone_size: -; v_call: TRBV4-1; j_call: TRBJ2-7; d_call: -; cdr3_nt: TGCGCCAGCAGCCAAGATTTCGCAGGGCCGTACGAGCAGTACTTC; cdr3_aa: CASSQDFAGPYEQYF
clone_size: -; v_call: TRBV2; j_call: TRBJ1-5; d_call: -; cdr3_nt: TGTGCCAGCAGTGAGCAGGGGAGCAATCAGCCCCAGCATTTT; cdr3_aa: CASSEQGSNQPQHF
clone_size: -; v_call: TRBV20-1; j_call: TRBJ2-7; d_call: TRBD1; cdr3_nt: TGCAGTGCCCGAACAGGGGTCGAGCAGTACTTC; cdr3_aa: CSARTGVEQYF
clone_size: -; v_call: TRBV5-1; j_call: TRBJ2-6; d_call: -; cdr3_nt: TGCGCCAGCAGACTACAGGGCTCTGGGGCCAACGTCCTGACTTTC; cdr3_aa: CASRLQGSGANVLTF
clone_size: -; v_call: TRBV9; j_call: TRBJ1-1; d_call: -; cdr3_nt: TGTGCCAGCAGCGTAGGTCCAGAGAACACTGAAGCTTTCTTT; cdr3_aa: CASSVGPENTEAFF
clone_size: -; v_call: TRBV19; j_call: TRBJ2-1; d_call: -; cdr3_nt: TGTGCCAGTAGTATCAGTGGCGGGGTTTTGAATGAGCAGTTCTTC; cdr3_aa: CASSISGGVLNEQFF
clone_size: -; v_call: TRBV30; j_call: TRBJ2-7; d_call: TRBD1; cdr3_nt: TGTGCCTGGAGTGTAACAGGGGGCTTATCCTACGAGCAGTACTTC; cdr3_aa: CAWSVTGGLSYEQYF
clone_size: once; v_call: TRBV7-2; j_call: TRBJ2-5; d_call: TRBD2; cdr3_nt: TGTGCCAGCAGCGCGTCACTAGCGGGGGGTTTTAAAGAGACCCAGTACTTC; cdr3_aa: CASSASLAGGFKETQYF
clone_size: -; v_call: TRBV6-4; j_call: TRBJ2-1; d_call: -; cdr3_nt: TGTGCCAGCAGCCCGAATCCGACAGGTTTTTACAATGAGCAGTTCTTC; cdr3_aa: CASSPNPTGFYNEQFF
clone_size: -; v_call: TRBV4-1; j_call: TRBJ1-2; d_call: -; cdr3_nt: TGCGCCAGCAGCCAAGCGAAAGGAACAGGGAACTATGGCTACACCTTC; cdr3_aa: CASSQAKGTGNYGYTF
clone_size: -; v_call: TRBV7-9; j_call: TRBJ2-7; d_call: -; cdr3_nt: TGTGCCAGCAGCTTCGACATCAACTACGAGCAGTACTTC; cdr3_aa: CASSFDINYEQYF
clone_size: -; v_call: TRBV6-4; j_call: TRBJ2-2; d_call: -; cdr3_nt: TGTGCCAGCAGTGACTCTAGCCTTGACACCGGGGAGCTGTTTTTT; cdr3_aa: CASSDSSLDTGELFF
clone_size: -; v_call: TRBV20-1; j_call: TRBJ1-2; d_call: -; cdr3_nt: TGCAGTGTGAAACAGAACTATGGCTACACCTTC; cdr3_aa: CSVKQNYGYTF
clone_size: -; v_call: TRBV18; j_call: TRBJ1-1; d_call: TRBD1; cdr3_nt: TGTGCCAGCTCATCCCAAGGGACAGCAAACACTGAAGCTTTCTTT; cdr3_aa: CASSSQGTANTEAFF
clone_size: -; v_call: TRBV4-3; j_call: TRBJ1-4; d_call: -; cdr3_nt: TGCGTCAGCAGCCAAGACGGACTCCCAAATGGGGAACTGTTTTTT; cdr3_aa: CVSSQDGLPNGELFF
clone_size: -; v_call: TRBV7-2; j_call: TRBJ2-2; d_call: TRBD1; cdr3_nt: TGTGCCAGCAGCATAGGGACAGCCACCGGGGAGCTGTTTTTT; cdr3_aa: CASSIGTATGELFF
clone_size: -; v_call: TRBV7-9; j_call: TRBJ2-1; d_call: TRBD2; cdr3_nt: TGTGCCAGCAGCTTAGGGGGGAGGGCCGCGAATGAGCAGTTCTTC; cdr3_aa: CASSLGGRAANEQFF
clone_size: -; v_call: TRBV10-3; j_call: TRBJ1-2; d_call: -; cdr3_nt: TGTGCCATCAGTGATACGTACAGCCGCTATGGCTACACCTTC; cdr3_aa: CAISDTYSRYGYTF
clone_size: few; v_call: TRBV5-1; j_call: TRBJ1-5; d_call: TRBD1; cdr3_nt: TGCGCCAGCAGCCCGGGACAGGTCGGGAGCAATCAGCCCCAGCATTTT; cdr3_aa: CASSPGQVGSNQPQHF
clone_size: once; v_call: TRBV2; j_call: TRBJ1-3; d_call: -; cdr3_nt: TGTGCCAGCAAGGGCGGGACTGGAAACACCATATATTTT; cdr3_aa: CASKGGTGNTIYF
clone_size: -; v_call: TRBV6-6; j_call: TRBJ2-7; d_call: -; cdr3_nt: TGTGCCAGTGGGGTTACGGCAGGGAACTCCGAGCAGTACTTC; cdr3_aa: CASGVTAGNSEQYF
clone_size: -; v_call: TRBV11-2; j_call: TRBJ2-3; d_call: -; cdr3_nt: TGTGCCAGCAGCTTAGAGGGACTCACAGATACGCAGTATTTT; cdr3_aa: CASSLEGLTDTQYF
clone_size: -; v_call: TRBV29-1; j_call: TRBJ1-4; d_call: TRBD1; cdr3_nt: TGCAGCGTTTCGACAGGGGTTGGGGAAAAACTGTTTTTT; cdr3_aa: CSVSTGVGEKLFF
clone_size: -; v_call: TRBV7-9; j_call: TRBJ1-4; d_call: TRBD1; cdr3_nt: TGTGCCAGCACGGGCTCCGGGACAGGGTGGGAAAAACTGTTTTTT; cdr3_aa: CASTGSGTGWEKLFF
clone_size: -; v_call: TRBV15; j_call: TRBJ1-2; d_call: -; cdr3_nt: TGTGCCACCGGGGCGGGGGATAACTATGGCTACACCTTC; cdr3_aa: CATGAGDNYGYTF
clone_size: -; v_call: TRBV28; j_call: TRBJ2-5; d_call: -; cdr3_nt: TGTGCCAGCAGTTTACTTCAAGAGACCCAGTACTTC; cdr3_aa: CASSLLQETQYF
clone_size: -; v_call: TRBV6-5; j_call: TRBJ1-4; d_call: -; cdr3_nt: TGTGCCAGCAGTAACTCCCGGACATCTAATGAAAAACTGTTTTTT; cdr3_aa: CASSNSRTSNEKLFF
clone_size: -; v_call: TRBV18; j_call: TRBJ2-7; d_call: TRBD1; cdr3_nt: TGTGCCAGCTCTGGGGACAGAAACGAGCAGTACTTC; cdr3_aa: CASSGDRNEQYF
clone_size: -; v_call: TRBV10-1; j_call: TRBJ2-3; d_call: TRBD2; cdr3_nt: TGCGCCAGCAGTGAGAATGGGGGGGCAGATACGCAGTATTTT; cdr3_aa: CASSENGGADTQYF
clone_size: -; v_call: TRBV14; j_call: TRBJ1-6; d_call: -; cdr3_nt: TGTGCCAGCAGCCGGAGCTCCTATAATTCACCCCTCCACTTT; cdr3_aa: CASSRSSYNSPLHF
clone_size: -; v_call: TRBV14; j_call: TRBJ1-1; d_call: -; cdr3_nt: TGTGCCAGCACCGCGGGGGGGTCTATGAACACTGAAGCTTTCTTT; cdr3_aa: CASTAGGSMNTEAFF
clone_size: -; v_call: TRBV11-2; j_call: TRBJ1-2; d_call: -; cdr3_nt: TGTGCCAGCAGCGAGAGGGTAGAGGATGCAGGAGGCTACACCTTC; cdr3_aa: CASSERVEDAGGYTF
clone_size: -; v_call: TRBV7-2; j_call: TRBJ1-1; d_call: -; cdr3_nt: TGTGCCAGCAGCCTACAGGACAACACTGAAGCTTTCTTT; cdr3_aa: CASSLQDNTEAFF